The subject of this entry is one T cell receptor beta chain. Antigen: not known. These data come from a study of OX40 agonist ivuxolimab in advanced cancers. Using immunoSEQ multiplex PCR, the repertoire was profiled, and TCRdb retains in-frame clones only, with some absent. The table includes fewer than 85,000 clones, approximately 86% detected once. The germline V gene has CDR1 LNHNV and CDR2 YYDKDF (reference sequence). The V end lost 0 bases, the J end lost 5 bases, and 4 bases lay between the germline ends. The CDR3 is 12 residues long. Whole-study findings and limits: No determination was made of the antigen specificity of the expanded peripheral T cells.

This rearrangement joins TRBV15 to TRBJ2-5; D gene uncertain. The source was CD4+ or CD8+ T cells sorted from blood, collected in a trial of the OX40 agonist ivuxolimab. The TCR was taken from an adult with an advanced solid tumor such as melanoma, head and neck, liver or kidney cancer. CDR3 residues: CATSRDMETQYF. The CDR3 bases are TGTGCCACCAGCAGAGATATGGAGACCCAGTACTTC. The full variable domain, its missing parts supplied by reference TRBV15 and TRBJ2-5, is DAMVIQNPRYQVTQFGKPVTLSCSQTLNHNVMYWYQQKSSQAPKLLFHYYDKDFNNEADTPDNFQSRRPNTSFCFLDIRSPGLGDTAMYLCATSRDMETQYFGPGTRLLVL.